The source of this T cell receptor (beta chain) is a study of blood T cell repertoires in COVID-19 (TCRdb year 2020). Background on the whole study: Samples covering the acute and convalescent phases of COVID-19 were provided by collaborators in the United States, Italy and Spain. The material from the prospective study consisted of cDNA or gDNA derived from T cells, B-cell-depleted T cells, or PBMCs. Deeply sampled blood TCRbeta repertoires from subjects exposed to, actively infected with, or recovered from COVID-19 were included in the dataset. The repertoires were released in a freely available public database intended as a resource for research on the immune response to SARS-CoV-2. Samples came from the ongoing ImmuneRACE study (first 160 participants) plus 1,254 subjects from 6 global collaborators. Sample metadata almost always included a de-identified subject ID, COVID-19 status, age in years and sex. Where HLA class I and class II types were available, the types were taken from metadata supplied by the sample provider, not from assay-based typing. General conclusions and limits of the study: How much clinical and demographic metadata was included differed by source and by participant, and the metadata was provided uncurated.

Of note for this clone: Its antigen specificity is not known. The input lacks base qualities; no much larger clone sits a single base away.

The immunoSEQ Assay, a bias-controlled multiplex PCR, was used to amplify TCRbeta CDR3 regions from genomic DNA. The original methods were these. Nucleated cell counts per sample were estimated from amplification of reference gene primers within the assay. Sequence reads were collapsed and filtered to measure the absolute abundance of every unique TCRbeta CDR3 rearrangement. For each sample, productive Simpson clonality was calculated as the square root of Simpson's diversity index over productive rearrangements. Imported from immuneACCESS, the table was reduced by TCRdb to in-frame sequences with V and J called. These copies leave out some clones; in studies compared against another copy, an unresolved V gene accounts for under half, and the cause of the remainder is not known. D and trimming come from the DNA, and the V and J calls and clone size come from that table. Counted in this sample were 50,000 to 55,000 clones; 80% to 90% of them appeared once. 3.5% to 4.5% of the sample is in the top ten clones.

Collaborating institutions collected whole blood in K2EDTA tubes following their own protocols. For TCRbeta analysis, collaborators shipped samples in one of three forms: frozen whole blood, isolated PBMCs, or DNA extracted from either of those sample types. Inclusive of the bounding cysteine and phenylalanine, the CDR3 is 14 residues long. The entry retains the CDR3 DNA only, 42 bases that are in frame from base 1. V is reduced by 5 bases and J by 1 base, leaving a spacing of 12 bases between them. CDR1 and CDR2 (PRHDT, FYEKMQ) derive from the germline V gene (reference sequence). Source material: peripheral blood. The sequence links TRBV13 to TRBJ2-7; there is no confident call for the D gene. The source of this sequence is a man aged 50 or older with acute or convalescent COVID-19. The CDR3 sequence is CASSRTAESYEQYF. DNA sequence: TGTGCCAGCAGCCGAACAGCTGAATCCTACGAGCAGTACTTC.